The present TCR beta chain was sequenced within a study of blood T cell repertoires in COVID-19. TCRdb's table, derived via immunoSEQ multiplex PCR, lists solely in-frame clones and lacks some. The sample holds tens of thousands of clones, roughly 76% seen once. The sequenced sample consisted of peripheral blood. The TCR comes from a woman aged 45-65 years with acute or convalescent COVID-19.

CDR3 sequence reads: CASRHEHRQGQPQHF. CDR3 in DNA: TGTGCCAGCAGACACGAACACCGACAGGGCCAGCCCCAGCATTTT. The J gene is TRBJ1-5, the V gene TRBV2; TRBD1 agrees at 7 bases. After removal of 6 bases from V and 7 bases from J, the junction contained 12 bases not matched to a gene. CDR1 is SNHLY and CDR2 is FYNNEI in the germline V gene. The CDR3 has 15 residues.